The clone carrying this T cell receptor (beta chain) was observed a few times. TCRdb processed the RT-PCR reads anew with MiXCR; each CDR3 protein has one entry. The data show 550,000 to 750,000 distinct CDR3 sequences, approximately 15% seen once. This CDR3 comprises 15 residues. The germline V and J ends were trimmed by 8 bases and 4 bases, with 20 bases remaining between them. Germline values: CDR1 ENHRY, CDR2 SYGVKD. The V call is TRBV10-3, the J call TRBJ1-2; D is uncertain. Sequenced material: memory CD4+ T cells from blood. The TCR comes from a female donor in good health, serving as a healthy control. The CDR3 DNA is TGTGCCATCGCAAGGGTCCCAACCCCGGTCTATGGCTACACCTTC. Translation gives CAIARVPTPVYGYTF.